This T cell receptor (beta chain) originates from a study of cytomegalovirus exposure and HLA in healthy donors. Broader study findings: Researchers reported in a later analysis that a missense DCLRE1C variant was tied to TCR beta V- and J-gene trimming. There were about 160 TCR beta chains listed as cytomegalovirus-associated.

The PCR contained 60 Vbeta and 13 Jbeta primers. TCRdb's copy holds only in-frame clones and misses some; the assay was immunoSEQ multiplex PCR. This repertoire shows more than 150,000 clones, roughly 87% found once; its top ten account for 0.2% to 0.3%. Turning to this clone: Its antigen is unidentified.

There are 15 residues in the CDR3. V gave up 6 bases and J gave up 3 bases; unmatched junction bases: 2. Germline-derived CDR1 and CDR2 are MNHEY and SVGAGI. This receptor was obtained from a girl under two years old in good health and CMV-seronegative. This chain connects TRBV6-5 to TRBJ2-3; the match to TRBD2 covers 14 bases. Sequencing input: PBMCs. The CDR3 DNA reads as TGTGCCAGCAGGAGGACTAGCGGGAGGACAGATACGCAGTATTTT. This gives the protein CASRRTSGRTDTQYF.